This T cell receptor beta chain was retrieved from a study of tumor-infiltrating lymphocytes in primary liver carcinoma. The study, taken as a whole, reports: The difference in top-250-clone fraction between tumors and blood was significant, favoring tumors (p = 0.039).

They got blood RNA out of unsorted whole blood and also pulled out germline DNA. The V gene lost 2 bases and the J gene lost 4 bases, with 8 bases spanning the gap. CDR1 is MDHEN, CDR2 SYDVKM, per germline. The CDR3 is 13 residues long. TCR beta cDNA came from around 500 ng total RNA, primed with a constant-region primer. Three nested multiplex PCR rounds, a slightly modified ARM-PCR method, built the TCR beta libraries. Investigators reported that the first two PCR rounds, at 10 cycles each, used TRBV1-TRBV30 forward primers with a C-beta reverse primer. Each CDR3 protein gets one entry after TCRdb re-called the multiplex PCR reads with MiXCR. In the table there are about 180,000 distinct CDR3 sequences, around 60% of which are singletons. Worth noting for this clonotype: Antigen unknown.

This sequence was found in a man aged 35 to 55 with primary liver carcinoma and hepatitis B virus infection. Sequenced sample: peripheral blood. The rearrangement links TRBV28 to TRBJ1-2; tentatively, D is TRBD1 (6 bases). DNA for the CDR3: TGTGCCAGCAGTTTAGGACAGCCCTATGGCTACACCTTC. Its protein is CASSLGQPYGYTF.